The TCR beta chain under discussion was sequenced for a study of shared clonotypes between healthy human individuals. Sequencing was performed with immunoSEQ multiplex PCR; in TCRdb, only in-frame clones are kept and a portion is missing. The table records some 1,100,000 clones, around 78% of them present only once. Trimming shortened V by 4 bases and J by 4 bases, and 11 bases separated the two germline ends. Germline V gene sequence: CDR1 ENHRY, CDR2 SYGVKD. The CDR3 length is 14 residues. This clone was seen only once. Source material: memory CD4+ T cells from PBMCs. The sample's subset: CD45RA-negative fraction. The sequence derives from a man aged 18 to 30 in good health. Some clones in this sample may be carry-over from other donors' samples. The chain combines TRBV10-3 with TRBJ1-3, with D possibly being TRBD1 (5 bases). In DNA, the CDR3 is TGTGCCATCAGTGGGGGGACGGCAGGAAACACCATATATTTT. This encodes CAISGGTAGNTIYF.